This T cell receptor (beta chain) was retrieved from a study of blood T cells in healthy people across ages. Trimming stripped 5 bases from V and 8 bases from J, with 18 bases between. Germline CDR1 reads MNHEY; CDR2 reads SVGAGI. CDR3 length: 14 amino acids. Through a sample-barcoded 5' primer and a J-beta primer mix, a second PCR was run for roughly 7 to 11 cycles. MiXCR, run by TCRdb on the 5' RACE reads, gives a single entry per CDR3 protein. The profile shows over 700,000 distinct CDR3 sequences, approximately 55% of them singletons. The source is a man older than 75 in good health. Sequences were obtained from blood. The chain combines TRBV6-5 with TRBJ1-2, with a tentative D call TRBD1 (5 bases). The CDR3 region has the DNA TGTGCCAGCAGTCGCAACAAGGGACTAGAGGGCTACACCTTC. Residues: CASSRNKGLEGYTF.